The clone carrying this T cell receptor beta chain was found a few times. The antigen is undetermined. The entry originates in a study of T cells in localized non-small cell lung cancer. Whole-study findings and limits: Uninvolved adjacent lung showed higher T cell clonality than tumor. Longer survival (overall) was linked to higher T cell density in blood.

The CDR3 loop spans 15 amino acids. Germline assignment: CDR1 MDHEN and CDR2 SYDVKM. V shed 7 bases and J shed 0 bases, with 13 bases lying between them. TCRdb's table, derived via immunoSEQ multiplex PCR, lists solely in-frame clones and lacks some. The sample lists 20,000 to 25,000 clones, 70% to 90% occurring once. This specimen was peripheral blood, taken before any cancer treatment. The receptor comes from a woman aged 35 to 69 with stage I lung adenocarcinoma. The chain uses TRBV28 and TRBJ2-1; D unresolved. DNA for the CDR3: TGTGCCAGCACCACACTCGGGTACTCCTACAATGAGCAGTTCTTC. Encoded protein: CASTTLGYSYNEQFF.